The 25 T cell receptor beta chains below all came from one sample that was sequenced in a study of T cell responses to AZD1222 COVID-19 vaccine. TCRdb's table, derived via immunoSEQ multiplex PCR, lists solely in-frame clones and lacks some. The data show roughly 150,000 clones, about nine tenths seen once. The sequences come from peripheral blood, collected 28 days after the second AZD1222 dose. The receptors come from an adult who received the AZD1222 COVID-19 vaccine.

This clone was recorded only once. CDR3 residues: CASSATGLAGNTIYF. The CDR3, as DNA: TGTGCCAGCAGCGCCACAGGTTTAGCTGGAAACACCATATATTTT. The chain joins TRBV9 to TRBJ1-3, with D perhaps TRBD1 (5 bases). The CDR3 runs 15 residues. The V end was cut by 3 bases, the J end by 2 bases, with 12 bases between. In germline, CDR1 is SGDLS, CDR2 YYNGEE. Full variable domain (rest looked up from reference TRBV9 and TRBJ1-3): DSGVTQTPKHLITATGQRVTLRCSPRSGDLSVYWYQQSLDQGLQFLIQYYNGEERAKGNILERFSAQQFPDLHSELNLSSLELGDSALYFCASSATGLAGNTIYFGEGSWLTVV.

The chain carries TRBV19 and TRBJ1-5; D is possibly TRBD1 (6 bases). The length of the CDR3 is 16 residues. Per the germline V gene, CDR1 is LNHDA and CDR2 is SQIVND (reference sequence). Trimming shortened V by 3 bases and J by 1 base, and 13 bases separated the two germline ends. The CDR3 DNA follows: TGTGCCAGTAGTATGCTACAGGGCCCGAGCAATCAGCCCCAGCATTTT. Protein sequence: CASSMLQGPSNQPQHF.

This chain connects TRBV28 to TRBJ2-7, with 7 bases identical to TRBD1. V lost 6 bases and J lost 6; bases outside the gene matches: 11. Germline V CDR1 and CDR2: MDHEN, SYDVKM. The CDR3 spans 14 residues. CDR3 bases: TGTGCCAGCAGCCTCGACAGGGTGATCCTCGAGCAGTACTTC. Translation gives CASSLDRVILEQYF.

The V call is TRBV5-1, the J call TRBJ1-5; no reliable D call. V gave up 0 bases and J gave up 0 bases, with 7 bases separating them. CDR3 length: 15 residues. Germline V gene lookup returns CDR1 SGHRS and CDR2 YFSETQ. DNA for the CDR3: TGCGCCAGCAGCTTGGATAGTAATAGCAATCAGCCCCAGCATTTT. Its protein is CASSLDSNSNQPQHF.

The chain employs TRBV12-5 and TRBJ1-4; D gene ambiguous. Looked up from germline, CDR1 is LGHNT and CDR2 is FRNRAP. The CDR3 has 11 residues. V was shortened by 6 bases and J by 8 bases, with 7 bases between the two germline ends. The CDR3 loop is CASGTGEKLFF. The DNA of the CDR3 is TGTGCTAGTGGGACCGGCGAAAAACTGTTTTTT.

The rearrangement links TRBV9 to TRBJ1-4; D is unresolved. CDR3 length: 13 residues. The germline gives CDR1 SGDLS, CDR2 YYNGEE. V was clipped by 0 bases and J by 3 bases, with 3 bases between them. The CDR3 DNA reads as TGTGCCAGCAGCGTAGATCCTAATGAAAAACTGTTTTTT. It encodes CASSVDPNEKLFF.

The chain links TRBV6-1 to TRBJ2-2; TRBD2 agrees at 12 bases. Germline loops: CDR1 MNHNS, CDR2 SASEGT. The J segment lost 4 bases and the V segment lost 4 bases, leaving 4 bases of the junction unmatched. The length of the CDR3 is 16 residues. CDR3 sequence reads: CASSAGLAGSTGELFF. In nucleotides, the CDR3 is TGTGCCAGCAGTGCCGGACTAGCGGGGAGCACCGGGGAGCTGTTTTTT.

The chain uses TRBV19 and TRBJ1-5; weak D call: TRBD1 (6 bases). CDR1 and CDR2 from the germline V gene are LNHDA and SQIVND (reference sequence). Between the trimmed V and J ends, which lost 4 bases and 0 bases, there was a span of 16 bases. The CDR3 length is 17 residues. The CDR3 DNA reads TGTGCCAGTAGTACACCCCCCGGGACAAATAGCAATCAGCCCCAGCATTTT. Protein: CASSTPPGTNSNQPQHF.

J is TRBJ1-2 and V is TRBV21-1; whether TRBD1, the table's D call, matches the DNA was not checked. TRBV21-1 is labeled a pseudogene. There are 18 residues in the CDR3. In DNA, the CDR3 is TGTGCCAGCAGCAAAGGGGGACAGGTGGTTCGATTTAACTATGGCTACACCTTC. It translates to CASSKGGQVVRFNYGYTF.

The CDR3 protein is CASSLGAPGRREQFF. Here the CDR3 DNA reads TGTGCCAGCAGTTTAGGTGCCCCTGGGAGACGTGAGCAGTTCTTC. The rearrangement links TRBV28 to TRBJ2-1; possibly TRBD2 for D (5 bases). Germline values: CDR1 MDHEN, CDR2 SYDVKM. V gave up 2 bases and J gave up 9 bases, with 17 bases separating them. The CDR3 has 15 residues.

The V call is TRBV5-1, the J call TRBJ2-1, with 8 bases identical to TRBD2. With V trimmed by 0 bases and J by 7 bases, 9 bases remained unmatched. CDR1 SGHRS and CDR2 YFSETQ come from the germline V gene. The CDR3 consists of 16 residues. This CDR3 is CASSLDPAGEYNEQFF. Written as DNA, the CDR3 is TGCGCCAGCAGCTTGGACCCAGCGGGGGAGTATAATGAGCAGTTCTTC.

The chain is built from TRBV10-1 and TRBJ2-1, with a tentative D call TRBD1 (5 bases). There are 14 residues in the CDR3. V gave up 2 bases and J gave up 7 bases, with 12 bases separating them. The germline gives CDR1 WNHNN, CDR2 SYGVQD (reference sequence). CDR3 nucleotide sequence: TGCGCCAGCAGTGAGGTGGCTAGGGGAAATGAGCAGTTCTTC. This gives the protein CASSEVARGNEQFF.

This chain links TRBV27 with TRBJ2-1; 13 bases agree with TRBD2. J lost 3 bases, V lost 7 bases, and 9 bases had no gene match. CDR1 and CDR2 (germline): MNHEY, SMNVEV (reference sequence). The CDR3 sequence is 17 residues long. This chain's CDR3 is CASNVAGTSGIYNEQFF. CDR3 in DNA: TGTGCCAGCAACGTAGCGGGGACTAGCGGGATCTACAATGAGCAGTTCTTC.

V is TRBV15 and J is TRBJ1-2; D uncertain. This CDR3 contains 15 residues. V was pared by 3 bases and J by 5 bases, with 16 bases between. Germline lookup yields CDR1 LNHNV and CDR2 YYDKDF (reference sequence). The CDR3 sequence is CATSSEVGQTYGYTF. CDR3 DNA: TGTGCCACCAGCAGTGAGGTCGGCCAGACATATGGCTACACCTTC.

This chain uses TRBV29-1 with TRBJ1-3; TRBD1 might be the D (5 bases). Germline V CDR1 and CDR2: SQVTM, ANQGSEA. This CDR3 has 15 residues. The V end was cut by 4 bases, the J end by 4 bases, with 17 bases between. The chain's CDR3 is CSVVGGVGPGNTIYF. In nucleotides, the CDR3 is TGCAGCGTTGTGGGGGGTGTAGGCCCCGGAAACACCATATATTTT.

The CDR3 sequence is CASSWASGKLELLEGLPDTQYF. As DNA, the CDR3 is TGTGCCAGCAGTTGGGCTAGCGGGAAACTAGAGTTGTTAGAAGGGCTCCCAGATACGCAGTATTTT. The rearrangement uses TRBV27 and TRBJ2-3; 9 nucleotides agree with TRBD2. CDR3 length: 22 residues. Germline lookup yields CDR1 MNHEY and CDR2 SMNVEV (reference sequence). V shed 4 bases, J shed 4 bases, and the junction held 27 bases outside the gene matches.

The genes are TRBV18 and TRBJ1-2; perhaps TRBD1 as D (5 bases). CDR1 is KGHSH and CDR2 is LQKENI in the germline V gene. The CDR3 is made up of 15 amino acids. The V end was cut by 3 bases, the J end by 3 bases, with 14 bases between. In DNA form, the CDR3 reads TGTGCCAGCTCACCCAAAGAGTCAGGGTACTATGGCTACACCTTC. Protein: CASSPKESGYYGYTF.

The chain links TRBV6-6 to TRBJ2-5, with D tentatively TRBD1 (6 bases). This CDR3 is 16 amino acids long. Trimming pared 4 bases from V and 2 bases from J, leaving 17 bases between. Germline V lookup: CDR1 MNHNY, CDR2 SVGAGI (reference sequence). CDR3 in amino acids: CASSLGGGQLQETQYF. The DNA of the CDR3 is TGTGCCAGCAGTTTAGGAGGAGGACAGCTACAAGAGACCCAGTACTTC.

This clone was seen a handful of times. The chain recombines TRBV27 with TRBJ1-2, with 7 bases lining up with TRBD1. Germline V gives CDR1 MNHEY, CDR2 SMNVEV (reference sequence). The CDR3 consists of 14 residues. V shed 5 bases, J shed 0 bases, and the junction held 3 bases outside the gene matches. The CDR3 here is CASSPGQSNYGYTF. DNA for the CDR3: TGTGCCAGCAGTCCGGGACAGTCTAACTATGGCTACACCTTC.

This CDR3 is CASSQGGVVNTEAFF. DNA of the CDR3: TGCGCCAGCAGCCAAGGGGGGGTAGTCAACACTGAAGCTTTCTTT. The genes are TRBV4-1 and TRBJ1-1; a possible D gene is TRBD1 (5 bases). Trimming left V 1 base short and J 2 bases short, with 11 bases between. Germline V gene lookup returns CDR1 MGHRA and CDR2 YSYEKL. The CDR3 is 15 residues long.

The chain combines TRBV19 with TRBJ1-1; 8 bases agree with TRBD1. V dropped 4 bases and J dropped 1; count of bases not matched to a gene: 2. This CDR3 region has 14 residues. The germline V gene has CDR1 LNHDA and CDR2 SQIVND (reference sequence). CDR3 nucleotides: TGTGCCAGTAGTACCGGACAGGGGAACACTGAAGCTTTCTTT. It is translated as CASSTGQGNTEAFF.

V and J are TRBV19 and TRBJ1-5; 8 bases align to TRBD1. The V and J ends lost 1 base and 5 bases, in that order; junction bases with no gene match: 4. The CDR3 runs 15 residues. The germline gives CDR1 LNHDA, CDR2 SQIVND (reference sequence). The CDR3 spells CASSIGGTGDQPQHF. The CDR3 nucleotides are TGTGCCAGTAGTATAGGTGGGACAGGTGATCAGCCCCAGCATTTT. Full variable domain (outside the CDR3, taken from reference TRBV19 and TRBJ1-5): DGGITQSPKYLFRKEGQNVTLSCEQNLNHDAMYWYRQDPGQGLRLIYYSQIVNDFQKGDIAEGYSVSREKKESFPLTVTSAQKNPTAFYLCASSIGGTGDQPQHFGDGTRLSIL.

The chain couples TRBV19 to TRBJ1-2; D perhaps matches TRBD1 (5 bases). This CDR3 has 14 amino acids. V lost 4 bases and J lost 6, with 15 bases in between. CDR1 and CDR2 (germline): LNHDA, SQIVND (reference sequence). Here the CDR3 reads CASSTGRGRNGYTF. CDR3 bases: TGTGCCAGTAGTACGGGACGGGGTAGGAATGGCTACACCTTC.

This sequence joins TRBV11-3 and TRBJ1-5, with D possibly being TRBD1 (5 bases). Germline assignment: CDR1 SGHNT and CDR2 YENEEA. The CDR3 is made up of 15 amino acids. V dropped 5 bases and J dropped 3 bases, with 14 bases sitting between them. The CDR3, as DNA: TGTGCCAGCAGCGGGGCCGGGGGGGACAATCAGCCCCAGCATTTT. Translating gives CASSGAGGDNQPQHF.

This chain uses TRBV6-5 with TRBJ1-6; D might be TRBD1 (5 bases). Trimming cost V 10 bases and J 4 bases, with 11 bases left between them. From germline, CDR1 is MNHEY and CDR2 SVGAGI. The CDR3 is made up of 13 amino acids. Written as DNA, the CDR3 is TGTGCCACAGCGACAGCTTATAATTCACCCCTCCACTTT. This encodes CATATAYNSPLHF.